This T cell receptor (beta chain) was retrieved from a study of cytomegalovirus exposure and HLA in healthy donors. This clone has more than one count but fewer than ten. Method: immunoSEQ multiplex PCR; TCRdb's copy keeps in-frame clones and lacks some. The data hold over 150,000 clones, with just under 90% observed a single time. This TCR came from a woman aged 18-29 years in good health and CMV-seropositive. Sequencing was carried out using PBMCs.

CDR3 in DNA: TGTGCCAGCTCACCGGACAGGGTGCGCTACGAGCAGTACTTC. It is translated as CASSPDRVRYEQYF. The V call is TRBV18, the J call TRBJ2-7, with 8 positions matching TRBD1. From germline, CDR1 is KGHSH and CDR2 LQKENI. V lost 3 bases, J lost 3 bases, and 4 bases stayed unmatched. CDR3 length: 14 amino acids.